This TCR beta chain originates from a study of CD8 T cells in Susac syndrome (dated 2019 in TCRdb). Background on the whole study: The study used repertoire sequencing to test whether antigen drove CD8+ T cell activation and differentiation in Susac syndrome. The study compared CD8+ T cell repertoire clonality among 12 healthy donors, about 14 Susac syndrome patients and some 16 multiple sclerosis patients. Results the study describes overall, beyond this receptor: The number of individuals in the TCR sequencing and HLA analysis was recognized as being relatively small.

Concerning this clonotype: Its antigen target is currently unknown. No base quality information exists; no much larger clone differs at one position.

Peripheral blood CD8+ and CD4+ T cells from healthy donors, Susac syndrome patients and multiple sclerosis patients were profiled by high-throughput TCR beta sequencing. Healthy donors were included as age- and sex-matched controls. CD8+ TEMRA cells were enriched by FACS, while bulk CD8+ and CD4+ T cells were purified by magnetic negative isolation. Blood was collected in EDTA tubes and processed within 24 hours, with PBMCs isolated through density gradient centrifugation. PBMCs intended for TCR sequencing were frozen in liquid nitrogen and were later thawed in a 37 degrees C water bath. Purity of sorted or isolated CD4+, CD8+ and CD8+ TEMRA cells was at least 90%. RNA was extracted using the RNeasy kit, and roughly 0.45 to 1 microgram was reverse transcribed with random hexamers. The immunoSEQ multiplex PCR assay, covering 54 Vbeta and 13 Jbeta segments, was used to amplify TCR beta CDR3 regions. PCR amplification bias was corrected using a synthetic template baseline for primer optimization and computational correction. Under the source paper's analysis protocol: Reads were annotated to V, D and J genes according to IMGT and were analyzed with immunoSEQ Analyzer, with only productive sequences retained. To calculate clonality, Shannon entropy was normalized by log2 of the number of productive unique sequences and then subtracted from one. For each patient and control, public and private clones were evaluated within the 100 most prevalent clones. Clones were defined as Susac-specific when absent from the healthy and MS cohorts, from approximately 1,100 published viral clones and from other ImmuneACCESS disease sequences. TCRdb trimmed public reads at Q25 via fastp, called clones via MiXCR and kept in-frame beta chains. Identical CDR3 proteins give one entry, which carries the most common genes and DNA. TCRdb assigned the V and J calls; the authors' analysis was not used. The sample data list 130,000 to 150,000 distinct CDR3 sequences, and 94% of these were observed just once. Together, the top ten hold approximately 0.25% of the sample.

Sequences were obtained from CD8+ T cells from PBMCs. The source of this sequence is a human donor in good health.

This receptor has the CDR3 CASSPTTGRNEPQHF. The sequence in DNA is TGCGCCAGCAGCCCCACGACAGGCAGGAATGAACCCCAGCATTTT. Recombination linked TRBV4-1 to TRBJ1-5; matching of 6 bases hints at TRBD1 as the D gene. The CDR3 covers 15 residues, taking in both the cysteine and the phenylalanine. Here the CDR3 DNA is all that survives: 45 bases in frame from base 1. At the junction V is shortened by 4 bases and J by 10 bases, with 20 bases in between. CDR1 is given as MGHRA and CDR2 as YSYEKL, both from the germline V gene.